The 28 T cell receptor beta chains below come from one sample, sequenced in a study of T cells after somatic rescue of genetic block. Only in-frame clones appear in the TCRdb table, and some are missing; sequencing was by immunoSEQ multiplex PCR. Of around 100,000 clones in the sample, 75% to 95% were seen once. Sequenced input: peripheral blood mononuclear cells (PBMCs). The receptors were sampled from a young woman.

The J gene is TRBJ1-1, the V gene TRBV19; D gene uncertain. This CDR3 is built from 14 residues. Germline CDR1 and CDR2: LNHDA and SQIVND (reference sequence). V shed 4 bases and J shed 3 bases, with 12 bases lying between them. The CDR3 region has the DNA TGTGCCAGTAGTACCCAAGCAGTGGACACTGAAGCTTTCTTT. This encodes CASSTQAVDTEAFF.

J is TRBJ1-5 and V is TRBV4-3; no clear D. The CDR3 sequence is 13 residues long. Germline CDR1 LGHNA, CDR2 YSLEER. V lost 0 bases and J lost 11, with 11 bases in between. The CDR3 DNA follows: TGCGCCAGCAGCCAAGATTATGGGAAGTCCCAGCATTTT. Its translation is CASSQDYGKSQHF.

This chain connects TRBV28 to TRBJ1-5; the D gene is possibly TRBD1 (5 bases). The CDR3 loop spans 14 amino acids. Germline CDR1 is MDHEN and CDR2 is SYDVKM. V lost 7 bases, J lost 5 bases, and 15 bases lay in between. The CDR3 here is CASKGQGGDQPQHF. The CDR3 DNA reads TGTGCCAGCAAGGGGCAGGGAGGGGATCAGCCCCAGCATTTT.

J is TRBJ1-1 and V is TRBV5-6, with 9 nucleotides matching TRBD1. V shed 0 bases, J shed 5 bases, and the junction held 8 bases outside the gene matches. Germline CDR1 and CDR2: SGHDT and YYEEEE. The CDR3 is made up of 16 amino acids. CDR3 residues: CASSLGGGQGGTEAFF. CDR3 sequence (DNA): TGTGCCAGCAGCTTGGGAGGGGGACAGGGAGGGACTGAAGCTTTCTTT.

The V gene is TRBV9, the J gene TRBJ2-1; D tentatively reads TRBD1 or TRBD2 (5 bases each). V was trimmed by 3 bases and J by 0 bases, leaving 13 bases between them. The CDR3 spans 16 residues. Germline V gene sequence: CDR1 SGDLS, CDR2 YYNGEE. This chain's CDR3 is CASSAAGALSYNEQFF. The CDR3, as DNA: TGTGCCAGCAGCGCCGCCGGGGCCCTCTCCTACAATGAGCAGTTCTTC.

The V call is TRBV30, the J call TRBJ2-1, with TRBD2 matching over 11 bases. Trimming removed 0 bases from V and 4 bases from J; junction bases left unmatched: 8. CDR1 is GTSNPN and CDR2 is SVGIG in the germline V gene (reference sequence). This CDR3 has 17 residues. CDR3 region: CAWSVARTSGGYNEQFF. The CDR3 coding sequence is TGTGCCTGGAGTGTAGCCCGAACTAGCGGGGGATACAATGAGCAGTTCTTC.

The chain has TRBV5-1 and TRBJ2-3; D is uncertain. This CDR3 is built from 13 residues. The ends were cut back, 4 bases at V and 5 bases at J, with 11 bases in the middle. Germline-derived CDR1 and CDR2 are SGHRS and YFSETQ. The CDR3 DNA is TGCGCCAGCAGCGTGGCCGCCCAAGATACGCAGTATTTT. Amino acid sequence: CASSVAAQDTQYF.

The chain is built from TRBV6-5 and TRBJ2-3; D is unclear. The V gene lost 2 bases and the J gene lost 6 bases, with 12 bases spanning the gap. Looked up from germline, CDR1 is MNHEY and CDR2 is SVGAGI. This CDR3 is 14 amino acids long. CDR3 amino acids: CASSYAELGDTQYF. The CDR3 nucleotides are TGTGCCAGCAGTTACGCGGAGCTGGGGGATACGCAGTATTTT.

The chain employs TRBV5-1 and TRBJ2-4; TRBD1 agrees at 8 bases. The CDR3 is made up of 15 amino acids. Trimming cost V 4 bases and J 7 bases; bases outside gene matches: 10. The germline CDR1 and CDR2 sequences are SGHRS and YFSETQ. The CDR3 DNA sequence: TGCGCCAGCAGCCCTGGACAGGGAAGGGGGAACATTCAGTACTTC. It translates to CASSPGQGRGNIQYF.

The chain couples TRBV19 to TRBJ2-1, with 7 bases lining up with TRBD2. CDR1 is LNHDA, CDR2 SQIVND, per germline (reference sequence). Losses at the gene ends were 1 base for V and 5 bases for J; bases not matched to a gene: 11. This CDR3 spans 17 amino acids. The chain's CDR3 is CASSIGRTRGFDNEQFF. CDR3 nucleotides: TGTGCCAGTAGTATAGGCCGGACTAGGGGCTTTGACAATGAGCAGTTCTTC.

The gene calls are TRBV19 and TRBJ1-1, with TRBD1 as a possible D gene (6 bases). The CDR3 consists of 14 residues. Trimming took 6 bases from V and 3 from J, leaving 14 bases between them. Looked up from germline, CDR1 is LNHDA and CDR2 is SQIVND (reference sequence). Here the CDR3 DNA reads TGTGCCAGTAGGTCAGGGGTGGGGGACACTGAAGCTTTCTTT. Translating it yields CASRSGVGDTEAFF. Filled out from reference TRBV19 and TRBJ1-1, the complete variable domain reads DGGITQSPKYLFRKEGQNVTLSCEQNLNHDAMYWYRQDPGQGLRLIYYSQIVNDFQKGDIAEGYSVSREKKESFPLTVTSAQKNPTAFYLCASRSGVGDTEAFFGQGTRLTVV.

The chain employs TRBV15 and TRBJ2-3; D may correspond to TRBD1 or TRBD2 (6 bases each). Germline V gives CDR1 LNHNV, CDR2 YYDKDF (reference sequence). The CDR3 sequence is 14 residues long. V was cut by 0 bases and J by 6 bases, with 10 bases left in between. The CDR3 region is CATSREGAGDTQYF. DNA of the CDR3: TGTGCCACCAGCAGAGAGGGGGCGGGGGATACGCAGTATTTT.

This clone was detected only once. The chain couples TRBV10-3 to TRBJ2-5; 7 nucleotides line up with TRBD2. The CDR3 length is 16 residues. The germline CDR1 and CDR2 sequences are ENHRY and SYGVKD. The ends lost 2 bases at V and 1 base at J; junction bases unmatched: 7. CDR3 amino acids: CAISETTRGVQETQYF. CDR3 in DNA: TGTGCCATCAGTGAGACCACTCGGGGGGTCCAAGAGACCCAGTACTTC.

V is TRBV11-1 and J is TRBJ2-3; D is unresolved. Germline V CDR1 and CDR2: SGHAT, FQDESV (reference sequence). The V end was cut by 0 bases, the J end by 3 bases, with 4 bases between. The CDR3 has 13 residues. The CDR3 coding sequence is TGTGCCAGCAGCTTAGCGGCGACAGATACGCAGTATTTT. Its translation: CASSLAATDTQYF.

This clone appeared a few times. Different DNA sequences within this sample yield the same CDR3. The rearrangement joins TRBV15 to TRBJ2-7; no firm D call. Trimming left V 0 bases short and J 1 base short, with 7 bases between. Per germline, CDR1 LNHNV and CDR2 YYDKDF (reference sequence). This CDR3 spans 14 amino acids. CDR3 sequence: CATSRDRTSYEQYF. The DNA of the CDR3 is TGTGCCACCAGCAGAGATCGAACTTCCTACGAGCAGTACTTC. The full variable domain, in which reference TRBV15 and TRBJ2-7 provide the parts outside the CDR3, is DAMVIQNPRYQVTQFGKPVTLSCSQTLNHNVMYWYQQKSSQAPKLLFHYYDKDFNNEADTPDNFQSRRPNTSFCFLDIRSPGLGDTAMYLCATSRDRTSYEQYFGPGTRLTVT.

This clone was counted a single time. J is TRBJ2-1 and V is TRBV2; 12 positions match TRBD2. In germline, CDR1 is SNHLY, CDR2 FYNNEI. The CDR3 consists of 15 residues. The trim removed 4 bases at V and 8 bases at J, leaving 6 bases unmatched. CDR3 loop: CASSALAGGRDEQFF. DNA of the CDR3: TGTGCCAGCAGTGCTCTAGCGGGGGGGCGGGATGAGCAGTTCTTC.

The J gene is TRBJ2-6, the V gene TRBV19; 8 nucleotides align to TRBD1. J gave up 1 base and V 4 bases, and 9 bases lay outside the gene matches. The CDR3 is 18 residues long. Germline V gene lookup returns CDR1 LNHDA and CDR2 SQIVND (reference sequence). The CDR3 sequence is CASSTQGVFFSGANVLTF. The DNA for the CDR3 is TGTGCCAGTAGTACACAGGGGGTCTTTTTTTCTGGGGCCAACGTCCTGACTTTC. Full variable domain (remainder filled in from reference TRBV19 and TRBJ2-6): DGGITQSPKYLFRKEGQNVTLSCEQNLNHDAMYWYRQDPGQGLRLIYYSQIVNDFQKGDIAEGYSVSREKKESFPLTVTSAQKNPTAFYLCASSTQGVFFSGANVLTFGAGSRLTVL.

The J gene is TRBJ2-7, the V gene TRBV27, with D tentatively TRBD2 (5 bases). Looked up from germline, CDR1 is MNHEY and CDR2 is SMNVEV (reference sequence). CDR3 length: 13 residues. V was clipped by 3 bases and J by 4 bases, with 10 bases between them. The DNA for the CDR3 is TGTGCCAGCAGTTTGAGGGCAGCTTACGAGCAGTACTTC. Its protein is CASSLRAAYEQYF.

The chain recombines TRBV10-3 with TRBJ2-7; unclear D gene. The CDR3 is 15 amino acids. The germline CDR1 and CDR2 sequences are ENHRY and SYGVKD. V lost 0 bases, J lost 4 bases, and 13 bases lay in between. In nucleotides, the CDR3 is TGTGCCATCAGTGAGTCGCTAGTAGGTGGGTACGAGCAGTACTTC. Translated: CAISESLVGGYEQYF.

The gene calls are TRBV4-2 and TRBJ1-5; D perhaps matches TRBD1 (5 bases). Trimming left V 0 bases short and J 7 bases short, with 13 bases between. CDR3 length: 15 amino acids. Germline V gene data show CDR1 as LGHNA and CDR2 as YNFKEQ. In nucleotides, the CDR3 is TGTGCCAGCAGCCAAGATGGGGGAGGCGAGCAGCCCCAGCATTTT. Its translation is CASSQDGGGEQPQHF.

This chain joins TRBV21-1 and TRBJ1-6; TRBD1 was called by the table and not checked on the DNA. TRBV21-1 is tagged as a pseudogene. The CDR3 covers 14 residues. The CDR3, as DNA: TGTGCCAGCAGCAAAGGAACAGGGGGTTCACCCCTCCACTTT. Its translation: CASSKGTGGSPLHF.

V and J are TRBV7-3 and TRBJ2-5; D gene uncertain. CDR3 size: 13 residues. V dropped 5 bases and J dropped 5 bases, with 12 bases sitting between them. Germline values: CDR1 SGHTA, CDR2 FQGTGA. CDR3 bases: TGTGCCAGCAGCCCCGGTGGCTTGGAGACCCAGTACTTC. Protein: CASSPGGLETQYF.

The genes are TRBV5-4 and TRBJ1-2; the D gene is possibly TRBD1 (6 bases). The CDR3 is 14 residues long. The germline CDR1 and CDR2 sequences are SGHNT and YYREEE (reference sequence). V gave up 4 bases and J gave up 6 bases, with 16 bases separating them. The CDR3 sequence is CASSPGAGADGYTF. The CDR3 nucleotides read TGTGCCAGCAGCCCCGGGGCAGGGGCGGATGGCTACACCTTC.

As regards this clone: Sequence at one end of the junction differs from germline and may be a read error. This sequence joins TRBV27 and TRBJ2-4; no clear D. The CDR3 has 17 amino acids. Germline CDR1 is MNHEY and CDR2 is SMNVEV (reference sequence). In DNA, the CDR3 is TGTGCCAGCAGCTTATCCCTCTACGGTCTAGCCAAAAACATTCAGTACTTC. Residues: CASSLSLYGLAKNIQYF.

The chain has TRBV6-4 and TRBJ2-2, with 8 bases that match TRBD2. With V trimmed by 0 bases and J by 3 bases, 3 bases remained unmatched. The CDR3 contains 16 residues. The germline V gene encodes CDR1 MRHNA and CDR2 SNTAGT. CDR3 sequence (DNA): TGTGCCAGCAGTGACTCGGCGGGGGGTGACACCGGGGAGCTGTTTTTT. It yields the protein CASSDSAGGDTGELFF.

The chain carries TRBV28 and TRBJ2-1, with 10 bases matching TRBD2. With V trimmed by 4 bases and J by 5 bases, 5 bases remained unmatched. Germline V CDR1 and CDR2: MDHEN, SYDVKM. The CDR3 runs 15 residues. The CDR3 sequence is CASSSRTSGHNEQFF. The CDR3 DNA follows: TGTGCCAGCAGTTCCCGGACTAGCGGCCACAATGAGCAGTTCTTC.

This sequence joins TRBV12-5 and TRBJ1-2; tentatively, D is TRBD1 (6 bases). Trimming took off 0 bases at V and 8 bases at J, with 16 bases between the two ends. This CDR3 is built from 15 residues. The V gene's germline CDR1 is LGHNT and CDR2 FRNRAP. CDR3 sequence (DNA): TGTGCTAGTGGTTTGGTCCTTGGAGGGGGGTACGGCTACACCTTC. Its protein product is CASGLVLGGGYGYTF.

The rearrangement links TRBV7-3 to TRBJ1-6; D is undetermined. V was shortened by 1 base and J by 7 bases, with 2 bases between the two germline ends. Per germline, CDR1 SGHTA and CDR2 FQGTGA. The CDR3 runs 12 residues. CDR3: CASSLNNSPLHF. The CDR3 bases are TGTGCCAGCAGCTTAAACAATTCACCCCTCCACTTT.